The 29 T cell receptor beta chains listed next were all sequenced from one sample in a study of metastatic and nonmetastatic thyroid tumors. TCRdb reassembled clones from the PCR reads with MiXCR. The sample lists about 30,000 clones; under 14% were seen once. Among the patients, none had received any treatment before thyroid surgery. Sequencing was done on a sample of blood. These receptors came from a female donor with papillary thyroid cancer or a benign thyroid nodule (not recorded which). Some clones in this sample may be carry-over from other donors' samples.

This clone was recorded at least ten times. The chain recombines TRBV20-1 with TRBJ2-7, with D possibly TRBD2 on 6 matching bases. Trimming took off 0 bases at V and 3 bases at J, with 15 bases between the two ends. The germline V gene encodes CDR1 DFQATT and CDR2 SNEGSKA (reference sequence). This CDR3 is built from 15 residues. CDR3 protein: CSARDEGTVDYEQYF. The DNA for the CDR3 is TGCAGTGCTAGAGATGAGGGGACTGTAGACTACGAGCAGTACTTC.

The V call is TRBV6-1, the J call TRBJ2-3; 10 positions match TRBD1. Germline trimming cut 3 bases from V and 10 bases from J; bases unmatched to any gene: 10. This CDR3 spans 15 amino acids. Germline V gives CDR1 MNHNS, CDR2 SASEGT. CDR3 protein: CASSEGQGTKNAQYF. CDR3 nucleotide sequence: TGTGCCAGCAGTGAGGGACAGGGGACTAAGAATGCGCAGTATTTT.

The CDR3 is CAWSVLERLTDTQYF. The CDR3 region has the DNA TGTGCCTGGAGTGTACTGGAGCGGCTCACAGATACGCAGTATTTT. J is TRBJ2-3 and V is TRBV30; D is perhaps TRBD2 (5 bases). This CDR3 is 15 amino acids long. The V end was cut by 0 bases, the J end by 2 bases, with 12 bases between. The germline V gene encodes CDR1 GTSNPN and CDR2 SVGIG (reference sequence).

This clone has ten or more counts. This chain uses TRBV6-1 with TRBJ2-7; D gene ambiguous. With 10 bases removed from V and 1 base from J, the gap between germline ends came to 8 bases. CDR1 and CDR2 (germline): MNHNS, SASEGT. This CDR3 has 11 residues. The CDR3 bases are TGTGCCACGTCGGCGTCCTACGAGCAGTACTTC. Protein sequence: CATSASYEQYF.

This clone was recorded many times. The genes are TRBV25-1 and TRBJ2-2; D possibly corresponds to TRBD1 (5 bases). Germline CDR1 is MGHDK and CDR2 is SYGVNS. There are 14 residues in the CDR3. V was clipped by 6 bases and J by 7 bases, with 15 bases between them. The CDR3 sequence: CASSRKGLSGELFF. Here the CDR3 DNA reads TGTGCCAGCAGCCGTAAGGGGTTAAGCGGGGAGCTGTTTTTT.

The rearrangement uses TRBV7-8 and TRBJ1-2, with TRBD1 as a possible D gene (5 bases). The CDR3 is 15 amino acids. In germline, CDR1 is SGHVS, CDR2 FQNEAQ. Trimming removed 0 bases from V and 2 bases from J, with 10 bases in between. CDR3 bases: TGTGCCAGCAGCTTAGCGGGGCGGGCAAACTATGGCTACACCTTC. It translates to CASSLAGRANYGYTF.

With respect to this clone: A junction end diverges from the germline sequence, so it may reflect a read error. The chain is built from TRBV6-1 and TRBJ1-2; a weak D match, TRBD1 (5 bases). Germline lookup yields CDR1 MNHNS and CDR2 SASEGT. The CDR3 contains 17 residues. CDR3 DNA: TGTGCTAGCAGTGCACATACATGGGACCCGAGGCTCGGTTGCTACACCTTC. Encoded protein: CASSAHTWDPRLGCYTF.

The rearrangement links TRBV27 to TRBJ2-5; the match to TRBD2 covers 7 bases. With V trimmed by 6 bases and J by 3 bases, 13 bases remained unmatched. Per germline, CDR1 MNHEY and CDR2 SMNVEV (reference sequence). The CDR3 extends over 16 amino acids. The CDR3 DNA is TGTGCCAGCAGCCACCACCAGCGGGGCTTTAAAGAGACCCAGTACTTC. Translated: CASSHHQRGFKETQYF.

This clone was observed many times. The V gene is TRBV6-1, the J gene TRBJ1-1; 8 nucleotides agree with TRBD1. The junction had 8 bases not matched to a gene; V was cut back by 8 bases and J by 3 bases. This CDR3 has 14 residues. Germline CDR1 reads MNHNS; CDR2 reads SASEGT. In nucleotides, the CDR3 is TGTGCCAGCTTACAGGGGGATCGGGACACTGAAGCTTTCTTT. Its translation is CASLQGDRDTEAFF.

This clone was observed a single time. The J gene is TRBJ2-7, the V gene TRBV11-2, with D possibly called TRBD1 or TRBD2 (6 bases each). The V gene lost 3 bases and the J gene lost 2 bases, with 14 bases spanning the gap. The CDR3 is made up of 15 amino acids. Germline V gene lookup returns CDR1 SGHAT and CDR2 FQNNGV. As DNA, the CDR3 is TGTGCCAGCAGCTTGGGGGGCTCCCCCACCTACGAGCAGTACTTC. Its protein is CASSLGGSPTYEQYF.

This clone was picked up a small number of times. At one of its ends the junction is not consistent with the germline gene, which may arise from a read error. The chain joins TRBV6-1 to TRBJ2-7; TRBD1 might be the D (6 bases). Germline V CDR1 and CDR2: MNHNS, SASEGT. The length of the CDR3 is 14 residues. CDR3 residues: CASSRDKNTYEQYF. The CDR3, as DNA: TGTGCCAGCTCAAGGGACAAGAATACCTACGAGCAGTACTTT.

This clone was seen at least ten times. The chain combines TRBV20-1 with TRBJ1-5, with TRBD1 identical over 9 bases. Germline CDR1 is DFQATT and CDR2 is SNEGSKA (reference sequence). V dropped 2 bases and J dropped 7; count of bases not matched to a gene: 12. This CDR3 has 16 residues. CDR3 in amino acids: CSARPGERTGDQPQHF. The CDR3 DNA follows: TGCAGTGCTAGACCAGGCGAAAGGACAGGGGACCAGCCCCAGCATTTT.

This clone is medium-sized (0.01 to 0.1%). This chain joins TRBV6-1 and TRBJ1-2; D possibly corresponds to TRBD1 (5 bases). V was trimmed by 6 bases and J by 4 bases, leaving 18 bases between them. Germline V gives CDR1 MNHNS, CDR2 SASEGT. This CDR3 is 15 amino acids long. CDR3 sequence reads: CASSMGPDSIYGYTF. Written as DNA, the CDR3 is TGTGCCAGCAGCATGGGGCCAGACTCCATCTATGGCTACACCTTC.

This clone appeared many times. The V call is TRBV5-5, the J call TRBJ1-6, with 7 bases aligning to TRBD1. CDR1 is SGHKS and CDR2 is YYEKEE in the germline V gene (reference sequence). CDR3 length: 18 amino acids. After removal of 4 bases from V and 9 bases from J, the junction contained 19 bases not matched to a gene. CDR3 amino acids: CASSLDPLPDRRGSPLHF. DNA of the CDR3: TGTGCCAGCAGCCTGGACCCCCTCCCGGACAGGAGGGGTTCACCCCTCCACTTT.

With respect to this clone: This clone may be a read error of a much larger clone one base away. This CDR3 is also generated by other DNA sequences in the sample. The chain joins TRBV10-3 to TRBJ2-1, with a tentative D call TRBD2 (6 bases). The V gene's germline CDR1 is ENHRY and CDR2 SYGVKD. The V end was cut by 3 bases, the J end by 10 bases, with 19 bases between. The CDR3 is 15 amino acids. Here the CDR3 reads CAISDGRTTTSEQFF. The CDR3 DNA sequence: TGTGCCATCAGTGATGGGCGGACTACTACGTCGGAGCAGTTCTTC.

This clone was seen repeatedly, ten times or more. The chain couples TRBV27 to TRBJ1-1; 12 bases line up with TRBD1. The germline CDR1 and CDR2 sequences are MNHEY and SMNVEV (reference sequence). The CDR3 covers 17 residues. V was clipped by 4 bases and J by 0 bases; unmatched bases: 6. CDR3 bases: TGTGCCAGCAGTTCCGCCGGGACAGGGGGCGTGAACACTGAAGCTTTCTTT. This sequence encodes CASSSAGTGGVNTEAFF.

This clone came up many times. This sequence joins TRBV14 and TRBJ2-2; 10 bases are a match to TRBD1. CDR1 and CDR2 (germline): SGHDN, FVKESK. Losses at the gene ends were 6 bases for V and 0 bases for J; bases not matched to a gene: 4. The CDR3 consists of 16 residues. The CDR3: CASRPGQGANTGELFF. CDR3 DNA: TGTGCCAGCAGGCCTGGACAGGGGGCGAACACCGGGGAGCTGTTTTTT.

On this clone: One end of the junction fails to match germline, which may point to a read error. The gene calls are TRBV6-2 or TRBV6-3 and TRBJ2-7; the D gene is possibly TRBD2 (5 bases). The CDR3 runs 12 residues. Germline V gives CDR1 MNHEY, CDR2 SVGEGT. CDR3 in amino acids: CAISSPLRDQYF. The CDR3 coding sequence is TGTGCCATCAGTTCTCCCTTACGGGATCAGTACTTC.

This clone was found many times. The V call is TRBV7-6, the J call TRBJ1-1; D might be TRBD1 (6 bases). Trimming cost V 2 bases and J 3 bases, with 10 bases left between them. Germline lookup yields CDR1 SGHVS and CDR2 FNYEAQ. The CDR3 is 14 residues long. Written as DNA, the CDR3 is TGTGCCAGCAGCTTACCGGGGGCAGACACTGAAGCTTTCTTT. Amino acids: CASSLPGADTEAFF.

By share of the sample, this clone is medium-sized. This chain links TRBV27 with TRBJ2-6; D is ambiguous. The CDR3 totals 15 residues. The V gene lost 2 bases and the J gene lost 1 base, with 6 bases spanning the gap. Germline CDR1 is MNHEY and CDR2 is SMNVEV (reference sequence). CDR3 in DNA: TGTGCCAGCAGTTTAGGGGTTTCTGGGGCCAACGTCCTGACTTTC. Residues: CASSLGVSGANVLTF.

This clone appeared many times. The CDR3: CASSLEASGPAYEQYF. In DNA form, the CDR3 reads TGTGCCAGCAGCTTGGAGGCTAGCGGGCCGGCCTACGAGCAGTACTTC. The chain employs TRBV5-5 and TRBJ2-7; 8 nucleotides match TRBD2. V shed 0 bases, J shed 2 bases, and the junction held 7 bases outside the gene matches. CDR3 size: 16 residues. CDR1 is SGHKS, CDR2 YYEKEE, per germline (reference sequence).

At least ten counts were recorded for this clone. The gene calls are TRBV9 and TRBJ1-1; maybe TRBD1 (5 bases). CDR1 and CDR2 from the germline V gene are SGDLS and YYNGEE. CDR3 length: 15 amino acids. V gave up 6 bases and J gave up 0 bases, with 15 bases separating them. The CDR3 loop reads CASNSGGNMNTEAFF. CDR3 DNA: TGTGCCAGCAACTCCGGGGGGAACATGAACACTGAAGCTTTCTTT. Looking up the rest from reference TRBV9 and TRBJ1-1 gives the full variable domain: DSGVTQTPKHLITATGQRVTLRCSPRSGDLSVYWYQQSLDQGLQFLIQYYNGEERAKGNILERFSAQQFPDLHSELNLSSLELGDSALYFCASNSGGNMNTEAFFGQGTRLTVV.

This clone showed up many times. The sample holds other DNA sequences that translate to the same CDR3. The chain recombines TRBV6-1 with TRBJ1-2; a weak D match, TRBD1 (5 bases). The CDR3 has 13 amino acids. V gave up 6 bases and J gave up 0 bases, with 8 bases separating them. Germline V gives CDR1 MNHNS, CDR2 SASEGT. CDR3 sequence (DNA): TGTGCCAGCAGCCCGGGGCCTAACTATGGCTACACCTTC. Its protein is CASSPGPNYGYTF.

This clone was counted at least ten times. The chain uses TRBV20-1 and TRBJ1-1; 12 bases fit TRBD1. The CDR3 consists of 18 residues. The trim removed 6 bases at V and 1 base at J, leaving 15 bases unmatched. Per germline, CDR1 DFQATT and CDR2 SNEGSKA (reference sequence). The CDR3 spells CSADYTRGQGAKNTEAFF. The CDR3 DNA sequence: TGCAGTGCCGATTATACCCGGGGACAGGGGGCGAAGAACACTGAAGCTTTCTTT.

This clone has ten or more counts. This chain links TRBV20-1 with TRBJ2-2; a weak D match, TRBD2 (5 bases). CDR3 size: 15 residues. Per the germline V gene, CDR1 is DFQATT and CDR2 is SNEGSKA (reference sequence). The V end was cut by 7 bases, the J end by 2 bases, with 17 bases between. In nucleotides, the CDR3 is TGCAGTGTACTCCCAGGCCGGGGAAACACCGGGGAGCTGTTTTTT. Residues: CSVLPGRGNTGELFF.

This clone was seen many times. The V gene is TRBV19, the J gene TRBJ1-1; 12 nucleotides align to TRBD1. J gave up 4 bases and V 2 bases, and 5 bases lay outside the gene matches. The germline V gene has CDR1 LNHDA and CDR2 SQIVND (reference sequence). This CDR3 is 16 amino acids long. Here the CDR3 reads CASSIPRDRGRTEAFF. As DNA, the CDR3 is TGTGCCAGTAGTATACCCCGGGACAGGGGGCGCACTGAAGCTTTCTTT.

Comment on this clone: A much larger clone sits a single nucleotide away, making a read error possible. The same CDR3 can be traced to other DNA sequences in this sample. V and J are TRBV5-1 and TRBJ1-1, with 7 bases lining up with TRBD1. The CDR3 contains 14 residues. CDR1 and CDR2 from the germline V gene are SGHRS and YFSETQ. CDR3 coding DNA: TGCGCCAGCAGCTTGGCAGGGGGGAACACCGAAGCTTTCTTT. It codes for CASSLAGGNTEAFF.

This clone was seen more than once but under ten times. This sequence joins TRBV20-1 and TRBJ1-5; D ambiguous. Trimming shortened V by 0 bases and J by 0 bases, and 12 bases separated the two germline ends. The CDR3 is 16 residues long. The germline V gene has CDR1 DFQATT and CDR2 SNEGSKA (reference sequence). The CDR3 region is CSARDHGEYSNQPQHF. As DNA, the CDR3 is TGCAGTGCTAGAGATCACGGGGAGTATAGCAATCAGCCCCAGCATTTT.

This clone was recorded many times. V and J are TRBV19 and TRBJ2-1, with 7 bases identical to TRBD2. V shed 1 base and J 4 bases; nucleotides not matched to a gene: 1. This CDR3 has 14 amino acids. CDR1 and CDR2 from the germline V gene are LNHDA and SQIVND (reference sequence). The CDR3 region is CASSIGREYNEQFF. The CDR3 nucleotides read TGTGCCAGTAGTATAGGGCGGGAGTACAATGAGCAGTTCTTC.